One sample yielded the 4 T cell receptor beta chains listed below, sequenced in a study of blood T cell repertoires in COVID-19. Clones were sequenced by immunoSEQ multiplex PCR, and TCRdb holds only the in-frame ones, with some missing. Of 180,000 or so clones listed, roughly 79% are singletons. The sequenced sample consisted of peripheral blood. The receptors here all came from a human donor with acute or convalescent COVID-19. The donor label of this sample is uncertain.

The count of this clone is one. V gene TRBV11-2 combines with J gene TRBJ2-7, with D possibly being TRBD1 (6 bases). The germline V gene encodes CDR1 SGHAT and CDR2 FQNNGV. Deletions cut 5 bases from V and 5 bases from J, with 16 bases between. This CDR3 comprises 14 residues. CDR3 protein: CASSTSRAGDEQYF. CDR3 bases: TGTGCCAGCAGCACGTCTAGGGCAGGGGACGAGCAGTACTTC.

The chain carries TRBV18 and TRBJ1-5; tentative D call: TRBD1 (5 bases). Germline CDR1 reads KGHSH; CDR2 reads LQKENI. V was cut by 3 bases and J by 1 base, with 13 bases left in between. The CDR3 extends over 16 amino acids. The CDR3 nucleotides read TGTGCCAGCTCACCGGGAGGGGATGGAAGCAATCAGCCCCAGCATTTT. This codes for CASSPGGDGSNQPQHF.

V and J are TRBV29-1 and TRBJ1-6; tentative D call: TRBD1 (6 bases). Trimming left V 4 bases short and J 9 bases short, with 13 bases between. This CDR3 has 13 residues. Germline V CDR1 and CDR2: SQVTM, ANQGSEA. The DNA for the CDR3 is TGCAGCGTTGCATCAGGGGCTGGTTCACCCCTCCACTTT. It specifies CSVASGAGSPLHF.

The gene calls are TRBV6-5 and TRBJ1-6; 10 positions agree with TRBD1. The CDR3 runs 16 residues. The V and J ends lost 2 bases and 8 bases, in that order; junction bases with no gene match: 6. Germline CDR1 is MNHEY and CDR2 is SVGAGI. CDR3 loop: CASSYRQGARDSPLHF. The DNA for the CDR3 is TGTGCCAGCAGTTACAGACAGGGGGCGCGGGATTCACCCCTCCACTTT.